This T cell receptor beta chain was documented in a study of T-cell memory formation after mild COVID-19. Study background: TCR clusters largely stayed donor specific.

Comments on this clonotype: The antigen is undetermined.

The CDR3 length is 15 residues. CDR1 PRHDT and CDR2 FYEKMQ come from the germline V gene (reference sequence). The V gene end was trimmed by 1 base and the J gene end by 7 bases; junction bases not matched to a gene: 8. Study conclusions and caveats: Within pre-infection memory, some responding clones were found, suggesting cross-reactive memory joined. Mostly located in CM and EM were contracting CD4+ clones, with contracting CD8+ clones located in EMRA.

After 5'RACE with constant-segment primers, TCR alpha and TCR beta cDNA libraries carrying sample barcodes and UMIs were obtained. TCRdb recomputed calls from the 5' RACE reads with MiXCR, one row per CDR3 protein. The repertoire consists of tens of thousands of distinct CDR3 sequences, with about 15% occurring once and the leading ten covering approximately 40%. This TCR was recovered from a man aged 18 to 29 who had mild COVID-19 (a few samples of this study predate the infection). Cell type and time point are not known. The sequencing input was PBMCs or a T cell subset sorted from them (not recorded which). The gene calls are TRBV13 and TRBJ1-2, with 8 bases matching TRBD1. Written as DNA, the CDR3 is TGTGCCAGCAGCTTAGTTCAGGGGGCATCGTCTGGCTACACCTTC. It yields the protein CASSLVQGASSGYTF.